This TCR beta chain was captured by sequencing in a study of Ad26.COV2.S vaccination and SARS-CoV-2 variants. Study details: By the intramuscular route, Ad26.COV2.S was given once, or twice 56 days apart. The study, taken as a whole, reports: Measurements of TCR breadth and depth may have given underestimates of the total T cell responses. Vaccinated individuals (as opposed to placebo recipients) had higher spike-specific TCR breadth.

This CDR3 region has 14 residues. Germline V gene data show CDR1 as MGHRA and CDR2 as YSYEKL. V was pared by 1 base and J by 5 bases, with 11 bases between. As concerns this clone: Its cognate antigen is unknown.

Noted treatment: about 20 received Ad26.COV2.S at low or high dose, single or two shots; several received placebo; per-sample allocation not given. The investigators took samples on day 63 after the first vaccine or placebo injection. The sample came from a Boston adult aged 18-55 years. Produced via immunoSEQ multiplex PCR; TCRdb's table is partial and in-frame only. This sample yields about 280,000 clones, of which approximately 87% are seen a single time; around 3% belongs to the top ten. The rearrangement joins TRBV4-1 to TRBJ2-5; D remains unclear. The sequence was collected from a person aged 18-65 years who received the Ad26.COV2.S COVID-19 vaccine or a placebo. Sequenced material: peripheral blood, taken in a trial of Ad26.COV2.S vaccine versus placebo. CDR3 residues: CASSQARQTETQYF. As DNA, the CDR3 is TGCGCCAGCAGCCAAGCTAGGCAGACGGAGACCCAGTACTTC.